This TCR beta chain was sequenced during a study of shared clonotypes between healthy human individuals. This CDR3 spans 14 amino acids. Germline lookup yields CDR1 KGHSH and CDR2 LQKENI. J lost 3 bases, V lost 5 bases, and 6 bases had no gene match. Deep-level running was used for the assay. Method: immunoSEQ multiplex PCR; TCRdb's copy keeps in-frame clones and lacks some. The data show millions of clones, 85% to 95% seen once. The chain recombines TRBV18 with TRBJ1-1, with 7 bases lining up with TRBD1. This receptor was identified in a man between 18 and 29 years old in good health. The sequenced material came from naive CD4+ T cells sorted from blood. The subset: CD45RA+ positively selected. CDR3 in amino acids: CASSTLQGDTEAFF. CDR3 sequence (DNA): TGTGCCAGCTCAACGCTCCAGGGGGACACTGAAGCTTTCTTT.